This T cell receptor beta chain was documented in a study of T-cell reconstitution after alpha-beta-depleted transplantation in children (dated by TCRdb to the mid-2010s). Broadly, across the study: Using TCR repertoire profiling, the study quantitatively followed how T-cell immune reconstitution unfolded in children after TCRalphabeta/CD19-depleted allogeneic hematopoietic cell transplantation.

Preparation of the library involved PCR. Sequenced using an Illumina HiSeq 2500. TCR libraries were prepared with molecular barcoding, using unique molecular identifiers to normalize TCRbeta repertoire quantification. Using fastp at Q25 and MiXCR, TCRdb reprocessed the public reads and kept productive beta chains. Under each unique CDR3 protein, matching rows form one entry showing the most common genes and DNA. Recorded for this sample are 530,000 or so distinct CDR3 sequences; over 20% of them occurred a single time. About a third of the sample is taken by the ten largest. The treatment or condition label of this sample denotes: allogeneic hematopoietic cell transplantation with graft depleted of TCRalphabeta T cells and CD19 B cells. TCRalphabeta/CD19-depleted allogeneic hematopoietic cell grafts were given to the transplant recipients, all of whom were children. Deletion took 4 bases off V and 3 bases off J, with a span of 11 bases between the germline ends. CDR1 and CDR2 were assigned from the germline V gene as SGHDT and YYEEEE. The cysteine opens and the phenylalanine closes a CDR3 of 13 amino acids. The kept DNA is CDR3 alone, 39 bases in frame from the first base.

This clonotype was recorded once. The target of this receptor is not known. No base quality information exists; no much larger clone differs at one position. Results the study describes overall, beyond this receptor: In some patients, the high TCRbeta diversity seen at day 60 was put down to recipient T cells and intrathymic progenitors that had survived conditioning. About two months after transplant, the apparently early recovery of alphabetaT-cell counts reportedly depended on just several hundred clones that had expanded rapidly and came from non-depleted graft cells. Over the following months the frequencies of hyperexpanded clones went down, and after one year T-cell counts and TCRbeta diversity were mostly credited to newly produced T cells.

Source: PBMCs, taken before TCRalphabeta/CD19-depleted stem cell transplant. The chain employs TRBV5-6 and TRBJ2-7; the D segment could be TRBD2, given 5 matching bases. The receptor comes from a boy younger than two with Wiskott-Aldrich syndrome, due to receive a stem cell transplant. The sequenced DNA: TGTGCCAGCAGCAGCCTAGAGGGCTACGAGCAGTACTTC. Translation gives CASSSLEGYEQYF.